What follows is one TCR beta chain and its context. This clonotype came up a few times. What antigen it recognizes has not been identified. Qualities for individual bases were not recorded, and no much larger clone is one base off. The sample's treatment or condition label, decoded: in vitro stimulation with specific CMV peptide epitopes to enrich CMV-specific T cells. The data are from a study of T cell repertoires in cytomegalovirus infection (dated by TCRdb to between 2018 and 2020). Turning to the overall study: Alongside well-studied HLA-B-restricted epitopes, the peptide stimulations were aimed at recently identified HLA-C-restricted CMV epitopes, whose presentation resists viral immunomodulation. Donor HLA type was relevant to the analysis, as public TCR beta signatures indicated carriage of CMV infection together with the matching HLA type. Beyond this particular receptor, the publication reports: In both this cohort and an independent cohort of 300 to 450 donors, the cumulative frequency of public TCR beta family members distinguished carriers of CMV infection plus the relevant HLA type. The ex vivo response was dominated by HLA-C-restricted CMV-specific TCR beta clonotypes, which also provided the single most frequent clonotype in two of eight donors.

V and J are truncated by 5 bases and 5 bases respectively, leaving an intervening sequence of 21 bases. Taken from cysteine to phenylalanine, the CDR3 has 16 residues. The retained sequence is limited to the CDR3, 48 bases, with the frame set at the first base. As encoded in the germline V gene (reference sequence), CDR1 is SEHNR while CDR2 is FQNEAQ. Sequenced on an Illumina HiSeq 1500. TCRdb handled the public reads itself, with Q25 trimming in fastp and clone calling in MiXCR, and kept productive beta chains. All rows with the same CDR3 protein become a single entry with the most common DNA and genes. A total of 750,000 to 950,000 distinct CDR3 sequences appear in this sample, roughly 28% of them only once. The top ten hold 13% of the sample.

The material was cultured CD8+ T cells from PBMCs, obtained from culture after CMV antigen stimulation. The TCR sequence derives from a human donor in good health (CMV status not recorded). Some clones in this sample may be carry-over from other donors' samples. The V and J segments used are TRBV7-9 and TRBJ2-5, with the D call perhaps TRBD1 or TRBD2, as 6 bases match in each case. The CDR3 protein: CASSPIEGRGRETQYF. Read as DNA, the sequence is TGTGCCAGCAGCCCCATCGAGGGAAGGGGGAGGGAGACCCAGTACTTC. Beyond the CDR3, the reference TRBV7-9 and TRBJ2-5 genes provide the residues; the full variable domain reads: DTGVSQNPRHKITKRGQNVTFRCDPISEHNRLYWYRQTLGQGPEFLTYFQNEAQLEKSRLLSDRFSAERPKGSFSTLEIQRTEQGDSAMYLCASSPIEGRGRETQYFGPGTRLLVL.